A selection of T cell receptor beta chains follows, all from one sample in a study of T cells in Graves' hyperthyroidism and ophthalmopathy. TCRdb re-analysed the multiplex PCR reads in MiXCR, keeping a single row per CDR3 protein. Among under 350,000 distinct CDR3 sequences listed, about 17% were seen once. The sequenced sample was blood. These receptors were obtained from a woman aged 60-75 years with Graves' ophthalmopathy. Each CDR3 is given with its conserved first and last residue. D genes are given only for firm matches. Clone sizes are given selectively: once, few, many, or a class where the clone is expanded.

TRBV11-2	many	.	TRBJ1-2	CASSSRRERAYGYTF	TGTGCCAGCAGCTCTCGCCGTGAGAGGGCCTATGGCTACACCTTC
TRBV20-1	many	.	TRBJ1-1	CSPGPRRTEAFF	TGCAGCCCGGGACCTCGTCGCACTGAAGCTTTCTTT
TRBV20-1	many	.	TRBJ2-1	CSAKGRTKRNEQFF	TGCAGTGCTAAGGGGCGTACAAAAAGGAATGAGCAGTTCTTC
TRBV2	once	.	TRBJ1-6	CAGKGGRNSPFHF	TGTGCCGGCAAAGGGGGACGCAATTCACCCTTCCACTTT
TRBV4-3	.	.	TRBJ1-1	CASSHHPDSRAPMNTEAFF	TGCGCCAGCAGCCACCACCCGGACAGTAGGGCCCCGATGAACACTGAAGCTTTCTTT
TRBV18	few	TRBD1	TRBJ1-5	CASSPNPGQGNQPQHF	TGTGCCAGCTCCCCAAACCCGGGACAGGGGAATCAGCCCCAGCATTTT
TRBV20-1	few	.	TRBJ2-3	CSAREDTQYF	TGCAGTGCTAGGGAAGATACGCAGTATTTT
TRBV12-5	.	.	TRBJ2-7	CASGLGTVYEQYF	TGTGCTAGTGGTTTGGGGACAGTCTACGAGCAGTACTTC
TRBV7-6	few	.	TRBJ2-5	CASSHLGGESAETQYF	TGTGCCAGCAGCCACCTAGGAGGGGAATCAGCAGAGACCCAGTACTTC
TRBV9	few	.	TRBJ2-7	CASSGADSSYEQYF	TGTGCCAGCAGCGGAGCGGACAGTTCCTACGAGCAGTACTTC
TRBV28	few	TRBD2	TRBJ2-6	CASSLGTQWGGSGANVLTF	TGTGCCAGCAGTTTAGGCACCCAGTGGGGGGGCTCTGGGGCCAACGTCCTGACTTTC
TRBV6-2/TRBV6-3	many	.	TRBJ2-7	CASSYSVHRQDVRNNEQYF	TGTGCCAGCAGTTACTCGGTTCACAGACAAGACGTCCGCAATAACGAGCAGTACTTC
TRBV10-3	few	.	TRBJ1-6	CAISESAPRTNSPLHF	TGTGCCATCAGTGAGTCAGCCCCACGGACTAATTCACCCCTCCACTTT
TRBV20-1	many	TRBD1	TRBJ1-2	CSARDPPGQGNYGYTF	TGCAGTGCTAGAGATCCCCCGGGACAGGGGAACTATGGCTACACCTTC
TRBV7-9	many	TRBD1	TRBJ2-1	CASSLLSGTGMRNEQFF	TGTGCCAGCAGCTTATTGTCCGGGACAGGGATGAGGAATGAGCAGTTCTTC
TRBV20-1	many	.	TRBJ1-2	CSARPMDGGALGNYGYTF	TGCAGTGCTAGACCCATGGACGGGGGGGCGCTGGGTAACTATGGCTACACCTTC
TRBV7-9	few	.	TRBJ2-7	CASSSRGHSYEQYF	TGTGCCAGCAGCTCCAGGGGACACTCCTACGAGCAGTACTTC
TRBV5-1	.	.	TRBJ1-4	CASSLQGGNEKLFF	TGCGCCAGCAGCTTACAGGGTGGTAATGAAAAACTGTTTTTT
TRBV6-2/TRBV6-3	many	TRBD1	TRBJ2-7	CASSWDRGLSEQYF	TGTGCCAGCAGTTGGGACAGGGGGCTCTCCGAGCAGTACTTC
TRBV7-9	many	TRBD2	TRBJ2-3	CASSLSGRGDTQYF	TGTGCCAGCAGCTTGAGCGGGAGGGGTGATACGCAGTATTTT
TRBV7-3	many	TRBD1	TRBJ2-5	CASSATGTGKTQYF	TGTGCCAGCAGCGCAACCGGGACAGGCAAGACCCAGTACTTC
TRBV27	many	TRBD1	TRBJ2-6	CASSYGQAPSGANVLTF	TGTGCCAGCAGTTACGGACAGGCGCCCTCTGGGGCCAACGTCCTGACTTTC
TRBV10-3	many	.	TRBJ1-1	CAISDRGADAEAFF	TGTGCCATCAGTGACCGTGGCGCGGACGCTGAAGCTTTCTTT
TRBV28	many	.	TRBJ1-4	CASRRGAEKLFF	TGTGCCAGCCGGAGGGGGGCTGAAAAACTGTTTTTT
TRBV10-3	.	TRBD2	TRBJ2-7	CASRPRGGASYEQYF	TGTGCCAGCAGGCCGCGCGGGGGAGCTTCCTACGAGCAGTACTTC
TRBV2	many	.	TRBJ2-6	CASSEAAPGSGANVLTF	TGTGCCAGCAGTGAAGCCGCTCCGGGATCTGGGGCCAACGTCCTGACTTTC
TRBV18	many	.	TRBJ1-5	CASSPLGGVSNQPQHF	TGTGCCAGCTCACCATTGGGGGGAGTTAGCAATCAGCCCCAGCATTTT
TRBV20-1	many	TRBD2	TRBJ2-7	CSAGGGASGRTTYEQYF	TGCAGTGCTGGGGGTGGTGCTAGCGGGAGAACCACCTACGAGCAGTACTTC
TRBV3-1	few	.	TRBJ2-2	CASTPRISEYTGELFF	TGTGCCAGCACCCCTCGTATTAGCGAGTACACCGGGGAGCTGTTTTTT
TRBV20-1	.	.	TRBJ2-1	CSARDLQGGDGQFF	TGCAGTGCTAGAGATTTACAAGGCGGGGATGGGCAGTTCTTC
TRBV7-9	many	TRBD2	TRBJ2-2	CASSPLLAGGDTGELFF	TGTGCCAGCAGCCCTCTTCTCGCGGGAGGGGACACCGGGGAGCTGTTTTTT
TRBV4-3	many	.	TRBJ1-1	CASSPQTGPGLNTEAFF	TGCGCCAGCAGCCCCCAAACGGGACCGGGGCTGAACACTGAAGCTTTCTTT
TRBV7-2	many	.	TRBJ2-7	CASSPRHGGEQYF	TGTGCCAGCAGCCCGCGACATGGCGGCGAGCAGTACTTC
TRBV6-1	many	.	TRBJ2-7	CASSGTTYEQYF	TGTGCCTCCTCGGGGACAACCTACGAGCAGTACTTC
TRBV7-3	many	.	TRBJ2-2	CASGRAGGIEMGELFF	TGTGCCAGCGGAAGGGCTGGAGGTATCGAGATGGGGGAGCTGTTTTTT